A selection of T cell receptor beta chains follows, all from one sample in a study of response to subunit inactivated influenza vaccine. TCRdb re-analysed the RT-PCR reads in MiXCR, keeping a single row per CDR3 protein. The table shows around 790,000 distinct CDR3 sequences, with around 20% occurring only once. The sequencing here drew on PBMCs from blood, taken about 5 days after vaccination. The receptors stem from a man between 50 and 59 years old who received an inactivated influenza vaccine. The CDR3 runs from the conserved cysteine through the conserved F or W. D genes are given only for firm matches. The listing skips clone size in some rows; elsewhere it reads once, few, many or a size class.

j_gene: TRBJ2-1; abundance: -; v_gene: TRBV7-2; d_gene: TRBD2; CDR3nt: TGTGCCAGCAGTCCCGGGAGCGGGGGGGCTTATGAGCAGTTCTTC; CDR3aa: CASSPGSGGAYEQFF
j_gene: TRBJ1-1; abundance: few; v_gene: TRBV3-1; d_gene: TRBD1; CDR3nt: TGTGCCAGCAGCCCTGACAGGGGGGGCACTGAAGCTTTCTTT; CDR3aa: CASSPDRGGTEAFF
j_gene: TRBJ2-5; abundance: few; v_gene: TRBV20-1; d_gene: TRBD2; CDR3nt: TGCAGTGTAGCGGGACAAGAGACCCAGTACTTC; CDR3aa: CSVAGQETQYF
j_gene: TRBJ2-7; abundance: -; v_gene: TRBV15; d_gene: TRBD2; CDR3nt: TGTGCCACCAGCAGAGAGTCTAGCGGCACCTACGAGCAGTACTTC; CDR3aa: CATSRESSGTYEQYF
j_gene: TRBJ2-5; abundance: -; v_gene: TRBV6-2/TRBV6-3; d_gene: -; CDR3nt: TGTGCCAGCAGTCGAGACTGGGGACAAGAGACCCAGTACTTC; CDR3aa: CASSRDWGQETQYF
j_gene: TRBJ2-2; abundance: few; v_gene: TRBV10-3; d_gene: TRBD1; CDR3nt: TGTGCCATCACCCCGGGACAGACGAACACCGGGGAGCTGTTTTTT; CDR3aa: CAITPGQTNTGELFF
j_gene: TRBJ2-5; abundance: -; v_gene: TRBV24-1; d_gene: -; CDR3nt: TGTGCCACCAGTTACCCCAGGGGCGGAGAGACCCAGTACTTC; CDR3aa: CATSYPRGGETQYF
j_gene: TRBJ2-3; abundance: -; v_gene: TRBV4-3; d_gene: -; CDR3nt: TGCGCCAGCAGCCTATGGGCTAGGGCCGGCACAGATACGCAGTATTTT; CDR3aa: CASSLWARAGTDTQYF
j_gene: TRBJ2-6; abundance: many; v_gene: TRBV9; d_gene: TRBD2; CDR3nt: TGTGCCAGCAGCGTCGACCGGGGGGGCTCTGGGGCCAACGTCCTGACTTTC; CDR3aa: CASSVDRGGSGANVLTF
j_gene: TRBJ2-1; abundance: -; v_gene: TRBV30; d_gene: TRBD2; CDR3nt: TGTGCCTGGAGTCCGACTAGCGGGTCCTACAATGAGCAGTTCTTC; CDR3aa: CAWSPTSGSYNEQFF
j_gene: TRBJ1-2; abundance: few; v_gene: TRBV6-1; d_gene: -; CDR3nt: TGTGCCAGCAGCGCCCGTCCCGTCGGCGGCTACACCTTC; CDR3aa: CASSARPVGGYTF
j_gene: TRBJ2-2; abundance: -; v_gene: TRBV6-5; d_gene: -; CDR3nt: TGTGCCAGCAGTTACTCGAGATCTCCCGGAGCCGGGGAGCTGTTTTTT; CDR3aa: CASSYSRSPGAGELFF
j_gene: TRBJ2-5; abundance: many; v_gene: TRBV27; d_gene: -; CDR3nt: TGTGCCAGCAGTTTGTGGGGGAAGGGGGAGACCCAGTACTTC; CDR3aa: CASSLWGKGETQYF
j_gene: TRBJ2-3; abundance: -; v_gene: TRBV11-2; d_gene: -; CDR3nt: TGTGCCAGCAGCCTAACGGGATGGGGCGCAGATACGCAGTATTTT; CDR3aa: CASSLTGWGADTQYF
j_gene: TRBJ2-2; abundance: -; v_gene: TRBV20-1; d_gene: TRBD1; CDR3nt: TGCAGTGCTCGAAACCGACAGGGTTTCGCGAACACCGGGGAGCTGTTTTTT; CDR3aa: CSARNRQGFANTGELFF
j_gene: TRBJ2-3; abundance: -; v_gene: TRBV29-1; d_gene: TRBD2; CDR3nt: TGCAGCGTTGACAATAGCGGGAGTACAGATACGCAGTATTTT; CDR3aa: CSVDNSGSTDTQYF
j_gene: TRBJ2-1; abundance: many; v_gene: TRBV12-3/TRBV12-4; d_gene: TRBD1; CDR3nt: TGTGCCAGCACTTTGGGTGACAGGGCCTACAATGAGCAGTTCTTC; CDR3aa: CASTLGDRAYNEQFF
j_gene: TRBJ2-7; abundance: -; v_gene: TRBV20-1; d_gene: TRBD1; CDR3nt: TGCAGTGCTGTCGGAAACGGACAGGGAATGGGCGAGCAGTACTTC; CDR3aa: CSAVGNGQGMGEQYF
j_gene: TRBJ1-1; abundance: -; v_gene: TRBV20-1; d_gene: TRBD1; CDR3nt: TGCAGTGCTCGAATACAGGGGAGGGGAACTGAAGCTTTCTTT; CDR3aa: CSARIQGRGTEAFF
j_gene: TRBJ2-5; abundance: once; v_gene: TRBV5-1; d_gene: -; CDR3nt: TGCGCCAGCAGCGCGGAAGGGGGTAGAGAGACCCAGTACTTC; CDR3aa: CASSAEGGRETQYF
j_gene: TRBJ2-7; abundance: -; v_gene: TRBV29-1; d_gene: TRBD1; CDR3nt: TGCAGCGTTAGGACAGGGACTGACGAGCAGTACTTC; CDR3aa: CSVRTGTDEQYF
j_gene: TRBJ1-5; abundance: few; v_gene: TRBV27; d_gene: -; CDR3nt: TGTGCCAGCAGTAACGGACGGGGACAGCCCCAGCATTTT; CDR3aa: CASSNGRGQPQHF
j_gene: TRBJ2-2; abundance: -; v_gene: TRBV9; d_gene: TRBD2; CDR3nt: TGTGCCAGCAGCGTATCCGGGAGGGGCACCGGGGAGCTGTTTTTT; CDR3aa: CASSVSGRGTGELFF
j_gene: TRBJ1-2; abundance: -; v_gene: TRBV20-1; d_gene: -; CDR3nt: TGCAGTGCTAGTGAAGGCGTTCACTATGGCTACACCTTC; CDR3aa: CSASEGVHYGYTF
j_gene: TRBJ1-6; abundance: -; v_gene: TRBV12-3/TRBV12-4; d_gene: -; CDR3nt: TGTGCCAGCAGTTCCCGCCAGAATTCACCCCTCCACTTT; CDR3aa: CASSSRQNSPLHF
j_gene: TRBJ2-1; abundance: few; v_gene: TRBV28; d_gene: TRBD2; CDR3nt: TGTGCCAGCAGCCAACGGACTAGCCGGGAGTTCTTC; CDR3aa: CASSQRTSREFF
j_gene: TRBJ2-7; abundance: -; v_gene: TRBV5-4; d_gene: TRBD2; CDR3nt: TGTGCCAGCAGTACAGGGACTAGGGATTTGGGCGAGCAGTACTTC; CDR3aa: CASSTGTRDLGEQYF
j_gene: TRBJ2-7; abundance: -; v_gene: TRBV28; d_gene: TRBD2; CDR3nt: TGTGCCAGCAGACTCAGCGGGGACTACGAGCAGTACTTC; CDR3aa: CASRLSGDYEQYF
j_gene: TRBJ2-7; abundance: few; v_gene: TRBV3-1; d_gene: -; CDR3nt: TGTGCCAGCAGCCAAGGACCGACGGTAGAGCAGTACTTC; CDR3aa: CASSQGPTVEQYF
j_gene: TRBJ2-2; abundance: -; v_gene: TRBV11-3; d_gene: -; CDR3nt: TGTGCCAGCGGGGGAAACTTTAACACCGGGGAGCTGTTTTTT; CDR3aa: CASGGNFNTGELFF
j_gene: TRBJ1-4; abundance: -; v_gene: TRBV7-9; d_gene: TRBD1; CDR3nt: TGTGCCAGCAGCTCCGGGACAGGGGGCACTGAAAAACTGTTTTTT; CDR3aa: CASSSGTGGTEKLFF
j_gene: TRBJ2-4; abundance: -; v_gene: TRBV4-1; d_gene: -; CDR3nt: TGCGCCAGCAGCCAACCTCAGGGCATTCAGTACTTC; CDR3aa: CASSQPQGIQYF
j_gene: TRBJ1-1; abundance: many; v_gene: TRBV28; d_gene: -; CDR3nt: TGTGCCAGCAGTTTATGGGGCAGGGGAGGTAAAGGCCAAGCTTTCTTT; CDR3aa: CASSLWGRGGKGQAFF
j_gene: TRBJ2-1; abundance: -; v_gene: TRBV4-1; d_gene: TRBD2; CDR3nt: TGCGCCAGCAGCCAAGATAGTATTCTAGCGGGAGTGGGGAATGAGCAGTTCTTC; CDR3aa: CASSQDSILAGVGNEQFF
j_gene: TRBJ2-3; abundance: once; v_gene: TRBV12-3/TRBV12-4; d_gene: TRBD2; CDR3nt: TGTGCCAGCACCCGACTAGCGGGGGGCCGTGATACGCAGTATTTT; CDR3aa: CASTRLAGGRDTQYF
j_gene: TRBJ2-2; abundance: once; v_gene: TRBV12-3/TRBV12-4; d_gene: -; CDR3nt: TGTGCCAGCAGTCCCAGGGGGGGGACGGGGAAGCTGTTTTTT; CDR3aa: CASSPRGGTGKLFF
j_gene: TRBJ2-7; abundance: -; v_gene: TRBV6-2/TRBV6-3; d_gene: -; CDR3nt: TGTGCCAGCAGAGAGGACAGCTACGAGCAGTACTTC; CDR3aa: CASREDSYEQYF
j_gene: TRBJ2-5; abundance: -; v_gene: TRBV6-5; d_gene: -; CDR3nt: TGTGCCAGCAGTTACGGGGGGGCCGGTTCCTCAGAGACCCAGTACTTC; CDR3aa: CASSYGGAGSSETQYF
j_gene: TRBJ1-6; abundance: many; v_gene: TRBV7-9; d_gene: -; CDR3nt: TGTGCCAGCAGCTTAGTCGGGTATAATTCACCCCTCCACTTT; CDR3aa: CASSLVGYNSPLHF
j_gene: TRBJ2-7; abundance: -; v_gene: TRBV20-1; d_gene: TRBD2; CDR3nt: TGCAGTGCTAGTAGCGGGGGGCCCGAGCAGTACTTC; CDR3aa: CSASSGGPEQYF
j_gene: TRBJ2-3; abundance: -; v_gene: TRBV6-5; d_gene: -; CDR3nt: TGTGCCAGCAGACGGGGACAAGCGGCGCAGTATTTT; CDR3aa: CASRRGQAAQYF